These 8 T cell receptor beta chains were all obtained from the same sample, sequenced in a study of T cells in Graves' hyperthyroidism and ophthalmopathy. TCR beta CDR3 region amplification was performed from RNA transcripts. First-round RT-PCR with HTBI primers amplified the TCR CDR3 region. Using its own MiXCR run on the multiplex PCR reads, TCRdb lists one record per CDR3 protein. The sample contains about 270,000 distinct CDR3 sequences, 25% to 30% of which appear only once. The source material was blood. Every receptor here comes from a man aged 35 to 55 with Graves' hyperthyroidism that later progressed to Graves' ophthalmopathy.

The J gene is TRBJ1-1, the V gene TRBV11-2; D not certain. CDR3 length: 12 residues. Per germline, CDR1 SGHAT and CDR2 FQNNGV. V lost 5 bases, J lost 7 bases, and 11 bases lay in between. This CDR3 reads CASSPSYLEAFF. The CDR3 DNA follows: TGTGCCAGCAGCCCCAGCTACCTTGAAGCTTTCTTT.

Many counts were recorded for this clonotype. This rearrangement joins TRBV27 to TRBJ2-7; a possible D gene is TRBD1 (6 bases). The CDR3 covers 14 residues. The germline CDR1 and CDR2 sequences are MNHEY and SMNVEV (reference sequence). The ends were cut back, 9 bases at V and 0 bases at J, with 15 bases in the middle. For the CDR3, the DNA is TGTGCCAGTCGGGGACACCTAGACTCCTACGAGCAGTACTTC. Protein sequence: CASRGHLDSYEQYF.

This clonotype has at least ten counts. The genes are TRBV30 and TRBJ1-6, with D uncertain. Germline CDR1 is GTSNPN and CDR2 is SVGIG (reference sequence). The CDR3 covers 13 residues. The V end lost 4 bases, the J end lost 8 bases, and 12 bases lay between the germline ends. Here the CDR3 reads CAWTLIGDSPLHF. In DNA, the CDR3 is TGTGCCTGGACGCTTATCGGGGATTCACCCCTCCACTTT.

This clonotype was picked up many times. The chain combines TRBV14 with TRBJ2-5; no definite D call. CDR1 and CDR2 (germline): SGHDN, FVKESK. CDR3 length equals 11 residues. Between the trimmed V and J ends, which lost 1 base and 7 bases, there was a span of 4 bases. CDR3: CASSQAATQYF. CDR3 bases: TGTGCCAGCAGCCAAGCTGCGACCCAGTACTTC.

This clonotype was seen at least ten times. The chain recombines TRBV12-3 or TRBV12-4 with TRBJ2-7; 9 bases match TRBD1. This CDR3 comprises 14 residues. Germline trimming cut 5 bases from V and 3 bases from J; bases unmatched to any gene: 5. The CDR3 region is CASSPWDRDYEQYF. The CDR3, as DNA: TGTGCCAGCAGTCCGTGGGACAGGGACTACGAGCAGTACTTC.

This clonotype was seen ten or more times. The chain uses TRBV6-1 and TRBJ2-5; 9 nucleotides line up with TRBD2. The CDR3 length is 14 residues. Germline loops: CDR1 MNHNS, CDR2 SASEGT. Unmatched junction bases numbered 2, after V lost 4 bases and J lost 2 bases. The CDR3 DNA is TGTGCCAGCAGTGTAGCGGGAGAGCAAGAGACCCAGTACTTC. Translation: CASSVAGEQETQYF.

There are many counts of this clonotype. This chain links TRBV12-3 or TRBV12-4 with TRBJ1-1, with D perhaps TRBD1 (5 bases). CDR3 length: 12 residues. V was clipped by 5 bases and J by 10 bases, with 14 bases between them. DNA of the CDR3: TGTGCCAGCAGTCTCGGGGCCTCAGGAGCTTTCTTT. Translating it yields CASSLGASGAFF.

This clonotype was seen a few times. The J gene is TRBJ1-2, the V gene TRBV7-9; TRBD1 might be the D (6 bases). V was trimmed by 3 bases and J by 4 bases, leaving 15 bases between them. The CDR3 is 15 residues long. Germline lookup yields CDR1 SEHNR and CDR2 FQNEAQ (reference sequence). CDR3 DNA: TGTGCCAGCAGCTTCAGGGACATCTTGAGCTATGGCTACACCTTC. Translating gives CASSFRDILSYGYTF.